These 29 T cell receptor beta chains were sequenced from one sample in a study of PD-L1 blockade in urothelial cancer. The time point is: peripheral blood 6 weeks after treatment start. Assay used: immunoSEQ multiplex PCR; TCRdb lists only in-frame clones, some missing. The sample includes 35,000 or so clones, approximately 80% of them seen just once. The sequencing used PBMCs, collected around atezolizumab (anti-PD-L1) treatment. The receptors stem from a middle-aged man with urothelial cancer.

This clone was seen a few times. The J gene is TRBJ2-3, the V gene TRBV9; 7 bases match TRBD2. Germline V gene lookup returns CDR1 SGDLS and CDR2 YYNGEE. This CDR3 has 14 residues. The junction had 4 bases not matched to a gene; V was cut back by 0 bases and J by 6 bases. CDR3 coding DNA: TGTGCCAGCAGCGTAGAAGCTAGCGGCGATACGCAGTATTTT. Amino acids: CASSVEASGDTQYF.

This clone was seen a few times. This chain connects TRBV5-1 to TRBJ1-1, with 7 bases lining up with TRBD1. CDR3 length: 15 residues. V lost 6 bases and J lost 1; bases outside the gene matches: 9. The germline gives CDR1 SGHRS, CDR2 YFSETQ. In nucleotides, the CDR3 is TGCGCCAGCATGGTACGGGACAGAGGGAACACTGAAGCTTTCTTT. Amino acids: CASMVRDRGNTEAFF.

The J gene is TRBJ2-7, the V gene TRBV25-1, with 10 bases lining up with TRBD2. The length of the CDR3 is 13 residues. V was clipped by 4 bases and J by 4 bases; unmatched bases: 1. From germline, CDR1 is MGHDK and CDR2 SYGVNS. The CDR3 sequence is CASSGLAGYEQYF. The CDR3 bases are TGTGCCAGCAGTGGACTAGCGGGTTACGAGCAGTACTTC.

The chain has TRBV7-6 and TRBJ1-3; D gene unclear. The CDR3 consists of 13 residues. Germline CDR1 SGHVS, CDR2 FNYEAQ. V lost 8 bases to trimming and J lost 0 bases, with 8 bases between them. CDR3 residues: CASGGYSGNTIYF. The CDR3, as DNA: TGTGCCAGCGGCGGGTACTCTGGAAACACCATATATTTT. Looking up the rest from reference TRBV7-6 and TRBJ1-3 gives the full variable domain: GAGVSQSPRYKVTKRGQDVALRCDPISGHVSLYWYRQALGQGPEFLTYFNYEAQQDKSGLPNDRFSAERPEGSISTLTIQRTEQRDSAMYRCASGGYSGNTIYFGEGSWLTVV.

This chain links TRBV30 with TRBJ1-4, with D perhaps matching TRBD1 (6 bases). Germline loops: CDR1 GTSNPN, CDR2 SVGIG (reference sequence). V lost 4 bases and J lost 10, with 13 bases in between. The CDR3 runs 12 residues. The chain's CDR3 is CAWKVAGAKLFF. The DNA of the CDR3 is TGTGCCTGGAAAGTTGCGGGGGCAAAACTGTTTTTT.

The chain uses TRBV28 and TRBJ1-2; a possible D gene is TRBD1 (5 bases). Trimming pared 6 bases from V and 3 bases from J, leaving 17 bases between. CDR1 and CDR2 (germline): MDHEN, SYDVKM. This CDR3 region has 15 residues. The CDR3 sequence is CASRALGRGDYGYTF. As DNA, the CDR3 is TGTGCCAGCAGAGCCCTCGGGCGGGGCGACTATGGCTACACCTTC.

In its sample, this clone was seen a few times. This rearrangement joins TRBV28 to TRBJ1-3; D call uncertain. CDR1 is MDHEN, CDR2 SYDVKM, per germline. Trimming took 5 bases from V and 0 from J, leaving 11 bases between them. The CDR3 consists of 15 residues. The CDR3 nucleotides read TGTGCCAGCAGTGTTCTCGGGTACTCTGGAAACACCATATATTTT. Its translation is CASSVLGYSGNTIYF. The full variable domain, its missing parts supplied by reference TRBV28 and TRBJ1-3, is DVKVTQSSRYLVKRTGEKVFLECVQDMDHENMFWYRQDPGLGLRLIYFSYDVKMKEKGDIPEGYSVSREKKERFSLILESASTNQTSMYLCASSVLGYSGNTIYFGEGSWLTVV.

This chain links TRBV9 with TRBJ1-1, with D possibly matching TRBD1 (6 bases). The CDR3 runs 14 residues. CDR1 and CDR2 from the germline V gene are SGDLS and YYNGEE. The V end was cut by 4 bases, the J end by 3 bases, with 13 bases between. CDR3 sequence reads: CASSRQVEDTEAFF. The CDR3 DNA reads TGTGCCAGCAGCAGACAGGTAGAGGACACTGAAGCTTTCTTT. The whole variable domain, remainder taken from reference TRBV9 and TRBJ1-1, is DSGVTQTPKHLITATGQRVTLRCSPRSGDLSVYWYQQSLDQGLQFLIQYYNGEERAKGNILERFSAQQFPDLHSELNLSSLELGDSALYFCASSRQVEDTEAFFGQGTRLTVV.

The V gene is TRBV10-1, the J gene TRBJ2-1, with D perhaps TRBD2 (5 bases). The germline gives CDR1 WNHNN, CDR2 SYGVQD (reference sequence). CDR3 length: 14 amino acids. With 3 bases removed from V and 6 bases from J, the gap between germline ends came to 12 bases. This CDR3 is CASSDRLASNEQFF. The CDR3 coding sequence is TGCGCCAGCAGTGACCGTCTAGCTAGCAATGAGCAGTTCTTC.

V gene TRBV7-2 combines with J gene TRBJ2-3, with D uncertain. Germline V gives CDR1 SGHTA, CDR2 FQGNSA. V lost 1 base to trimming and J lost 0 bases, with 8 bases between them. The length of the CDR3 is 15 residues. CDR3 DNA: TGTGCCAGCAGCTTAGTTACTTCTAGCACAGATACGCAGTATTTT. Protein product: CASSLVTSSTDTQYF.

This clone occurred once. CDR3 sequence (DNA): TGTGCCAGCAGCCAATTTGCTATTAGCACAGATACGCAGTATTTT. Translation gives CASSQFAISTDTQYF. V and J are TRBV14 and TRBJ2-3; D remains ambiguous. This CDR3 is built from 15 residues. V dropped 2 bases and J dropped 0 bases, with 9 bases sitting between them. CDR1 is SGHDN, CDR2 FVKESK, per germline.

V is TRBV6-1 and J is TRBJ2-1; 7 bases map to TRBD1. The length of the CDR3 is 14 residues. The V segment lost 7 bases and the J segment 4 bases; nucleotides outside the gene matches: 7. The germline gives CDR1 MNHNS, CDR2 SASEGT. CDR3 residues: CASTGQPSYNEQFF. CDR3 in DNA: TGTGCCAGCACGGGACAGCCTTCTTACAATGAGCAGTTCTTC.

This chain links TRBV6-6 with TRBJ2-7, with TRBD2 as a possible D gene (5 bases). The CDR3 extends over 11 amino acids. From germline, CDR1 is MNHNY and CDR2 SVGAGI (reference sequence). V was clipped by 11 bases and J by 3 bases, with 11 bases between them. The CDR3 loop is CAANAGYEQYF. CDR3 DNA sequence: TGTGCCGCCAATGCGGGCTACGAGCAGTACTTC.

Only a few counts were recorded for this clone. The chain joins TRBV7-9 to TRBJ1-5; D not resolved. Trimming removed 4 bases at V and 5 bases at J, with 6 bases between. The CDR3 extends over 12 amino acids. Germline CDR1 is SEHNR and CDR2 is FQNEAQ (reference sequence). The CDR3 is CASSSRHQPQHF. CDR3 nucleotide sequence: TGTGCCAGCAGCTCGAGGCATCAGCCCCAGCATTTT.

This clone occurred a few times. This chain links TRBV30 with TRBJ1-1; a possible D gene is TRBD1 (6 bases). Trimming stripped 8 bases from V and 3 bases from J, with 16 bases between. This CDR3 region has 13 residues. Germline V gene sequence: CDR1 GTSNPN, CDR2 SVGIG (reference sequence). As DNA, the CDR3 is TGTGCCCGCGGGGGCCGAGGGGACACTGAAGCTTTCTTT. As protein: CARGGRGDTEAFF.

The count of this clone is one. The chain joins TRBV5-1 to TRBJ2-7; 7 nucleotides match TRBD1. This CDR3 is 13 amino acids long. CDR1 and CDR2 (germline): SGHRS, YFSETQ. V was clipped by 2 bases and J by 4 bases; unmatched bases: 3. CDR3 protein: CASSFDREYEQYF. The CDR3 DNA follows: TGCGCCAGCAGCTTCGACAGGGAATACGAGCAGTACTTC.

The chain carries TRBV19 and TRBJ2-1; 10 nucleotides align to TRBD2. This CDR3 contains 15 residues. V dropped 7 bases and J dropped 4; count of bases not matched to a gene: 7. Germline V gene data show CDR1 as LNHDA and CDR2 as SQIVND (reference sequence). CDR3: CASTDGTSAYNEQFF. Here the CDR3 DNA reads TGTGCCAGTACCGACGGGACTAGCGCGTACAATGAGCAGTTCTTC.

The CDR3 DNA is TGTGCCAGCAGCGACGAGGGGGAGGGTGGTGAAAAACTGTTTTTT. Protein sequence: CASSDEGEGGEKLFF. The chain carries TRBV5-6 and TRBJ1-4, with D maybe TRBD1 (6 bases). Germline CDR1 is SGHDT and CDR2 is YYEEEE. The CDR3 consists of 15 residues. The V gene lost 4 bases and the J gene lost 7 bases, with 17 bases spanning the gap.

V gene TRBV2 combines with J gene TRBJ2-1, with 10 bases fitting TRBD1. Germline CDR1 and CDR2: SNHLY and FYNNEI. The CDR3 runs 14 residues. The V segment lost 6 bases and the J segment 9 bases; nucleotides outside the gene matches: 8. The CDR3 DNA reads as TGTGCCAGCAGGGGACAGGGGAGGCATAGTGAGCAGTTCTTC. The encoded protein is CASRGQGRHSEQFF.

The chain couples TRBV2 to TRBJ2-7, with 9 bases lining up with TRBD1. V shed 4 bases, J shed 3 bases, and the junction held 4 bases outside the gene matches. The CDR3 has 14 amino acids. CDR1 SNHLY and CDR2 FYNNEI come from the germline V gene. CDR3 protein: CASSGGQGNYEQYF. In DNA form, the CDR3 reads TGTGCCAGCAGTGGGGGACAGGGTAACTACGAGCAGTACTTC.

The J gene is TRBJ2-1, the V gene TRBV9; TRBD2 matches 12 bases. Germline-derived CDR1 and CDR2 are SGDLS and YYNGEE. The V gene end was trimmed by 6 bases and the J gene end by 9 bases; junction bases not matched to a gene: 13. The CDR3 covers 16 residues. In nucleotides, the CDR3 is TGTGCCAGCACTACACCGCTAGCGGGAGGGCCCAGTGAGCAGTTCTTC. Amino acid sequence: CASTTPLAGGPSEQFF. Using reference TRBV9 and TRBJ2-1 for the parts outside the CDR3, the full variable domain is DSGVTQTPKHLITATGQRVTLRCSPRSGDLSVYWYQQSLDQGLQFLIQYYNGEERAKGNILERFSAQQFPDLHSELNLSSLELGDSALYFCASTTPLAGGPSEQFFGPGTRLTVL.

The sample holds a few counts of this clone. V is TRBV7-9 and J is TRBJ2-7, with 8 bases identical to TRBD1. This CDR3 contains 14 residues. V dropped 5 bases and J dropped 5; count of bases not matched to a gene: 8. Germline CDR1 is SEHNR and CDR2 is FQNEAQ (reference sequence). CDR3 loop: CASSPGTGANEQYF. The CDR3 DNA follows: TGTGCCAGCAGCCCCGGGACAGGAGCAAACGAGCAGTACTTC. Together with reference TRBV7-9 and TRBJ2-7, the CDR3 gives the full variable domain: DTGVSQNPRHKITKRGQNVTFRCDPISEHNRLYWYRQTLGQGPEFLTYFQNEAQLEKSRLLSDRFSAERPKGSFSTLEIQRTEQGDSAMYLCASSPGTGANEQYFGPGTRLTVT.

This clone occurred once. The chain carries TRBV2 and TRBJ2-7; 9 bases match TRBD1. The CDR3 length is 13 residues. V shed 8 bases and J 4 bases; nucleotides not matched to a gene: 6. Per the germline V gene, CDR1 is SNHLY and CDR2 is FYNNEI. The CDR3: CASEGQGGYEQYF. The CDR3 DNA reads TGTGCCAGCGAGGGACAGGGAGGTTACGAGCAGTACTTC.

This clone was counted only a few times. The V call is TRBV10-3, the J call TRBJ1-1; D unresolved. Trimming pared 10 bases from V and 6 bases from J, leaving 12 bases between. CDR3 size: 11 residues. Germline V lookup: CDR1 ENHRY, CDR2 SYGVKD. This CDR3 is CATLYAAEAFF. For the CDR3, the DNA is TGTGCCACCCTCTACGCCGCTGAAGCTTTCTTT.

CDR3 sequence (DNA): TGCAGCGTTGGAGACAGGGCTAATGAAAAACTGTTTTTT. It is translated as CSVGDRANEKLFF. The chain has TRBV29-1 and TRBJ1-4; 7 bases agree with TRBD1. The germline CDR1 and CDR2 sequences are SQVTM and ANQGSEA. The V segment lost 4 bases and the J segment 3 bases; nucleotides outside the gene matches: 2. The CDR3 spans 13 residues.

V gene TRBV28 combines with J gene TRBJ2-1; tentative D call: TRBD1 (5 bases). Germline V CDR1 and CDR2: MDHEN, SYDVKM. The CDR3 contains 14 residues. V lost 8 bases to trimming and J lost 3 bases, with 14 bases between them. The CDR3 loop reads CASGAGQHYNEQFF. The CDR3 DNA reads as TGTGCCAGCGGAGCAGGGCAACACTACAATGAGCAGTTCTTC.

This rearrangement joins TRBV7-8 to TRBJ2-1; 7 bases map to TRBD2. Germline loops: CDR1 SGHVS, CDR2 FQNEAQ. The CDR3 has 15 residues. V was clipped by 5 bases and J by 5 bases; unmatched bases: 9. The CDR3 sequence is CASSPGAGPNNEQFF. DNA for the CDR3: TGTGCCAGCAGCCCGGGAGCGGGACCGAACAATGAGCAGTTCTTC.

The J gene is TRBJ2-1, the V gene TRBV4-1; perhaps TRBD2 as D (6 bases). Deletions cut 2 bases from V and 9 bases from J, with 20 bases between. The CDR3 runs 16 residues. Germline lookup yields CDR1 MGHRA and CDR2 YSYEKL. The CDR3 nucleotides read TGCGCCAGCAGCCAACTGAGACTAGTCGCAGGAGTTGAGCAGTTCTTC. It codes for CASSQLRLVAGVEQFF.

The rearrangement uses TRBV25-1 and TRBJ2-7, with 7 bases matching TRBD2. Per germline, CDR1 MGHDK and CDR2 SYGVNS. CDR3 size: 16 residues. Trimming removed 5 bases from V and 0 bases from J; junction bases left unmatched: 10. This chain's CDR3 is CASSPPGLSTSYEQYF. The DNA of the CDR3 is TGTGCCAGCAGTCCCCCGGGACTATCAACCTCCTACGAGCAGTACTTC.